These 14 T cell receptor beta chains originate from one sample sequenced in a study of T cells after yellow fever vaccination. One entry per CDR3 protein results from TCRdb running MiXCR on the 5' RACE reads. The sample yields roughly 160,000 distinct CDR3 sequences, under 7.5% seen once. Sequencing was performed on CD4+ T cells sorted from PBMCs, taken less than 6 days after the first yellow fever vaccination. The source is a man aged 18 to 29 who received the YFV17D yellow fever vaccine.

At least ten counts were recorded for this clonotype. The chain combines TRBV5-1 with TRBJ2-3; D ambiguous. CDR1 and CDR2 from the germline V gene are SGHRS and YFSETQ. CDR3 size: 13 residues. Trimming took 1 base from V and 1 from J, leaving 4 bases between them. The CDR3: CASSLKGTDTQYF. The CDR3, as DNA: TGCGCCAGCAGCTTGAAGGGCACAGATACGCAGTATTTT.

V and J are TRBV7-6 and TRBJ2-1; weak D call: TRBD2 (6 bases). This CDR3 is 17 amino acids long. The ends were cut back, 5 bases at V and 5 bases at J, with 22 bases in the middle. Germline V gene data show CDR1 as SGHVS and CDR2 as FNYEAQ. The CDR3, as DNA: TGTGCCAGCAGCCCTCAAGACCGCGGGACGGGAGACAATGAGCAGTTCTTC. Translating gives CASSPQDRGTGDNEQFF.

The V and J genes are TRBV2 and TRBJ2-2; no firm D call. V was clipped by 7 bases and J by 1 base, with 7 bases between them. CDR3 length: 13 residues. Germline CDR1 SNHLY, CDR2 FYNNEI. CDR3 coding DNA: TGTGCCAGCAAAGACATGAACACCGGGGAGCTGTTTTTT. Translated: CASKDMNTGELFF. The complete variable domain, with remaining parts taken from reference TRBV2 and TRBJ2-2, reads EPEVTQTPSHQVTQMGQEVILRCVPISNHLYFYWYRQILGQKVEFLVSFYNNEISEKSEIFDDQFSVERPDGSNFTLKIRSTKLEDSAMYFCASKDMNTGELFFGEGSRLTVL.

This clonotype was seen repeatedly, ten times or more. The chain recombines TRBV2 with TRBJ2-1, with 10 bases lining up with TRBD2. This CDR3 has 15 amino acids. V trimming: 7 bases; J trimming: 3 bases; junction bases outside the gene matches: 6. The V gene's germline CDR1 is SNHLY and CDR2 FYNNEI. This CDR3 reads CASTLSGGSYNEQFF. In nucleotides, the CDR3 is TGTGCCAGCACCCTTAGCGGGGGGAGCTACAATGAGCAGTTCTTC.

This clonotype has a count of ten or more. The chain links TRBV4-3 to TRBJ2-2; D remains unclear. CDR3 length equals 13 residues. The V end lost 0 bases, the J end lost 14 bases, and 13 bases lay between the germline ends. CDR1 and CDR2 from the germline V gene are LGHNA and YSLEER. DNA of the CDR3: TGCGCCAGCAGCCAAGATTTTGCGAGTTCCCTGTTTTTT. Its translation is CASSQDFASSLFF.

This clonotype showed up many times. The CDR3 DNA is TGCAGTGCTAGAGATAGCCACGAGCAGTACGTC. This codes for CSARDSHEQYV. The chain combines TRBV20-1 with TRBJ2-7; D unclear. CDR1 is DFQATT and CDR2 is SNEGSKA in the germline V gene (reference sequence). CDR3 length: 11 residues. The germline V and J ends were trimmed by 0 bases and 5 bases, with 5 bases remaining between them.

This clonotype was picked up many times. The CDR3 sequence: CASSFGPGQGAETEAFF. In nucleotides, the CDR3 is TGTGCCAGCAGCTTCGGACCGGGACAGGGGGCTGAGACTGAAGCTTTCTTT. The gene calls are TRBV7-9 and TRBJ1-1, with 12 positions matching TRBD1. Germline trimming cut 3 bases from V and 5 bases from J; bases unmatched to any gene: 10. The CDR3 extends over 17 amino acids. Germline V gene data show CDR1 as SEHNR and CDR2 as FQNEAQ (reference sequence).

This clonotype has ten or more counts. J is TRBJ1-5 and V is TRBV20-1; tentative D call: TRBD1 (5 bases). V was clipped by 2 bases and J by 6 bases, with 11 bases between them. Looked up from germline, CDR1 is DFQATT and CDR2 is SNEGSKA (reference sequence). The CDR3 length is 13 residues. CDR3 amino acids: CSARTGEGQPQHF. CDR3 in DNA: TGCAGTGCTAGAACGGGGGAAGGTCAGCCCCAGCATTTT.

The V call is TRBV11-3, the J call TRBJ2-5, with 8 bases matching TRBD1. Germline trimming cut 1 base from V and 4 bases from J; bases unmatched to any gene: 2. This CDR3 has 14 residues. Germline CDR1 SGHNT, CDR2 YENEEA. CDR3: CASSLGGQGETQYF. The CDR3 DNA reads TGTGCCAGCAGCTTAGGCGGACAGGGAGAGACCCAGTACTTC.

The chain carries TRBV7-3 and TRBJ2-7; D is ambiguous. Germline values: CDR1 SGHTA, CDR2 FQGTGA. The CDR3 is 13 amino acids. With 4 bases removed from V and 4 bases from J, the gap between germline ends came to 11 bases. The CDR3 sequence: CASSSADGYEQYF. DNA of the CDR3: TGTGCCAGCAGCTCCGCAGACGGTTACGAGCAGTACTTC.

This clonotype was recorded at least ten times. The CDR3 DNA reads as TGTGCCAGCAGTGGAAGACTAGCGGGGGTCTACAATGAGCAGTTCTTC. Protein product: CASSGRLAGVYNEQFF. The chain joins TRBV6-1 to TRBJ2-1; 12 positions match TRBD2. The CDR3 is 16 amino acids. V gave up 4 bases and J gave up 3 bases; unmatched junction bases: 4. Germline CDR1 is MNHNS and CDR2 is SASEGT.

The chain is built from TRBV4-2 and TRBJ2-6; D may be TRBD1 (5 bases). Deletions cut 2 bases from V and 3 bases from J, with 5 bases between. CDR3 size: 14 residues. Looked up from germline, CDR1 is LGHNA and CDR2 is YNFKEQ. DNA of the CDR3: TGTGCCAGCAGCCAAACAGGTGGGGCCAACGTCCTGACTTTC. It is translated as CASSQTGGANVLTF.

This clonotype was observed a few times. The chain couples TRBV7-4 to TRBJ2-5; tentatively, D is TRBD2 (5 bases). CDR1 is SGHVT and CDR2 is SQSDAQ in the germline V gene. V was clipped by 0 bases and J by 2 bases, with 16 bases between them. The CDR3 runs to 17 residues. Here the CDR3 DNA reads TGTGCCAGCAGCTTAGCGTTATGCGACTACTTACAAGAGACCCAGTACTTC. It codes for CASSLALCDYLQETQYF. Full variable domain (rest looked up from reference TRBV7-4 and TRBJ2-5): GAGVSQSPRYKVAKRGRDVALRCDSISGHVTLYWYRQTLGQGSEVLTYSQSDAQRDKSGRPSGRFSAERPERSVSTLKIQRTEQGDSAVYLCASSLALCDYLQETQYFGPGTRLLVL.

This clonotype was picked up many times. The chain couples TRBV20-1 to TRBJ1-6; the D is unclear. This CDR3 is built from 13 residues. Deletions cut 4 bases from V and 6 bases from J, with 10 bases between. CDR1 is DFQATT and CDR2 is SNEGSKA in the germline V gene (reference sequence). For the CDR3, the DNA is TGCAGTGCTACGAGGGTTCTTAATTCACCCCTCCACTTT. Residues: CSATRVLNSPLHF.